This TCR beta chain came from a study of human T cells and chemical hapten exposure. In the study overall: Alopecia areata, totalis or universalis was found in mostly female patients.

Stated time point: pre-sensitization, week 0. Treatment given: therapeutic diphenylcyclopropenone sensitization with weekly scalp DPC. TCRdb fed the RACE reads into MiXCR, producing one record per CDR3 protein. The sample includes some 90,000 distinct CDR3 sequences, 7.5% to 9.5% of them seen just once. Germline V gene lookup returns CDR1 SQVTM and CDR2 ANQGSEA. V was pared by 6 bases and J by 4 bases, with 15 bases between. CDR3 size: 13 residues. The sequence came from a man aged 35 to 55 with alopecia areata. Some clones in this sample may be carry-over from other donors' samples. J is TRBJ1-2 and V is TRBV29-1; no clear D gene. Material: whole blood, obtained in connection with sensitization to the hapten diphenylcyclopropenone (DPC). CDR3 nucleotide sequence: TGCAGCGTAAGCCCGATTTTGGGCTATGGCTACACCTTC. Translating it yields CSVSPILGYGYTF.